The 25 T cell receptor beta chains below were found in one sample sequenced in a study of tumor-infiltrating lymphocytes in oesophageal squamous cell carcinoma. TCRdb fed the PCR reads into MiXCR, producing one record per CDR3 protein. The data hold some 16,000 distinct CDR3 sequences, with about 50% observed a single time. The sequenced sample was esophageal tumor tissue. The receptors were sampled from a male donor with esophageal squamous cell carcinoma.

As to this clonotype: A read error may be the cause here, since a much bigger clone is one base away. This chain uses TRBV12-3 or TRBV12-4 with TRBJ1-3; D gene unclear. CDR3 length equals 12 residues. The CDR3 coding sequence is TGTGCCGGCAGTTTCAGTGGAAACACCATATATTTT. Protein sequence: CAGSFSGNTIYF.

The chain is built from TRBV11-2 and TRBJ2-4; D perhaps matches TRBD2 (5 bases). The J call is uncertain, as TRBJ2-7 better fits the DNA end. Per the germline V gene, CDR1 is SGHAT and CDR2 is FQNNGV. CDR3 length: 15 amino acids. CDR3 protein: CASSLGWGPRDEQYF. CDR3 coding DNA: TGTGCCAGCAGCTTGGGGTGGGGTCCGAGGGACGAGCAGTACTTC.

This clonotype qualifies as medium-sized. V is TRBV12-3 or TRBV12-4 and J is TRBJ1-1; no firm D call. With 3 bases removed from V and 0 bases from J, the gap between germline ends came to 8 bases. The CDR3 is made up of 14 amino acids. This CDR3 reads CASSLDAMNTEAFF. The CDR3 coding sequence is TGTGCCAGCAGTTTGGATGCGATGAACACTGAAGCTTTCTTT.

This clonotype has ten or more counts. CDR3 sequence: CASSLGGAGETQYF. The CDR3 bases are TGTGCCAGCAGCTTAGGGGGGGCTGGGGAGACCCAGTACTTC. The chain carries TRBV11-1 and TRBJ2-5; D is possibly TRBD1 or TRBD2 (6 bases each). Trimming left V 1 base short and J 5 bases short, with 11 bases between. Per the germline V gene, CDR1 is SGHAT and CDR2 is FQDESV (reference sequence). The CDR3 totals 14 residues.

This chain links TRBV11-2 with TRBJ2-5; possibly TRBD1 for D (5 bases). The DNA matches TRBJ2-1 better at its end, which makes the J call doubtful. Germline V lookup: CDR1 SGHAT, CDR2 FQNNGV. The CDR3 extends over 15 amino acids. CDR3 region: CASSLGANRNNEQFF. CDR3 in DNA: TGTGCCAGCAGCTTAGGGGCCAACAGGAACAATGAGCAGTTCTTC.

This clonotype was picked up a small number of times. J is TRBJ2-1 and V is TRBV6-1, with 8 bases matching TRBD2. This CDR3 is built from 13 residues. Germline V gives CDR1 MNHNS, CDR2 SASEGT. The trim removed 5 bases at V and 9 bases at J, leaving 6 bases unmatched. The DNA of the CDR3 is TGTGCCAGCAGTCGGCGGGAGGCCGGTGAGCAGTTCTTC. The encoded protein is CASSRREAGEQFF.

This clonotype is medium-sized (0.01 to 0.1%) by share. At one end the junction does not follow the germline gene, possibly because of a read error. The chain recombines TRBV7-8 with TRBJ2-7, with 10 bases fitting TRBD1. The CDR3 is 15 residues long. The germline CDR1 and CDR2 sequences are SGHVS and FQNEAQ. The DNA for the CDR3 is TGTGCCAGCAGCCCCCGACAGGGGGCCGGTTCACCCCTCCACTTC. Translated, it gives CASSPRQGAGSPLHF.

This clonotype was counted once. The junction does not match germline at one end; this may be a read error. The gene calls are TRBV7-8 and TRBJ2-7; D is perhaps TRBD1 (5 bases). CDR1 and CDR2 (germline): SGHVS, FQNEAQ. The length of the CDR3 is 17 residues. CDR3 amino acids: CASSLRGERQYNSPLHF. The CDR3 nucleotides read TGTGCCAGCAGCTTAAGGGGCGAGAGACAGTATAATTCACCCCTCCACTTC.

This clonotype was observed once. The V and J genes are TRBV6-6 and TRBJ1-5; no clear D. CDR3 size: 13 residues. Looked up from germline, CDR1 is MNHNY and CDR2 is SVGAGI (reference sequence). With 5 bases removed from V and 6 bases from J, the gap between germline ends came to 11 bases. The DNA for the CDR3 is TGTGCCAGCAGTGGGTCTTGGCGTCAGCCCCAGCATTTT. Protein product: CASSGSWRQPQHF.

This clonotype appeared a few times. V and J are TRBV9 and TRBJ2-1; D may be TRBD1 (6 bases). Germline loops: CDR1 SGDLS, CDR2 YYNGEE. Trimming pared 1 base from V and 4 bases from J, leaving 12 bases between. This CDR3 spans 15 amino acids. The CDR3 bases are TGTGCCAGCAGCGTACAGGGGCAAACTTACAATGAGCAGTTCTTC. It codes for CASSVQGQTYNEQFF.

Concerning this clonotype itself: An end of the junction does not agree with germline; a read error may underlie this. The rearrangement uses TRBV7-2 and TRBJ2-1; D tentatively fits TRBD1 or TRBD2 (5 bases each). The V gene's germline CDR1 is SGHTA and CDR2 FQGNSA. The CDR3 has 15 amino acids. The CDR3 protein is CASSLVPGSDSPLHF. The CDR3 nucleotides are TGTGCCAGCAGCTTAGTTCCAGGGAGTGATTCACCCCTCCACTTC.

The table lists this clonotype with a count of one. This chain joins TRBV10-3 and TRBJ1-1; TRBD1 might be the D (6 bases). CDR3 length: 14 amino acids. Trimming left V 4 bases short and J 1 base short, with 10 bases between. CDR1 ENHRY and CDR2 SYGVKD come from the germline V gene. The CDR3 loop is CAISAAGANTEAFF. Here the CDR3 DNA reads TGTGCCATCAGTGCTGCGGGGGCGAACACTGAAGCTTTCTTT.

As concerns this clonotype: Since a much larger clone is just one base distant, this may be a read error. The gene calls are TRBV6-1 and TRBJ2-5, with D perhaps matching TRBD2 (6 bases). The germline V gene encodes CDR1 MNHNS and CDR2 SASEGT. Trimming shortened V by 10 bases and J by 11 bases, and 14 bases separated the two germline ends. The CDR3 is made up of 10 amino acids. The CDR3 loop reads CATARDEQYF. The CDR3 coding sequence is TGTGCCACCGCGCGGGATGAGCAGTACTTC.

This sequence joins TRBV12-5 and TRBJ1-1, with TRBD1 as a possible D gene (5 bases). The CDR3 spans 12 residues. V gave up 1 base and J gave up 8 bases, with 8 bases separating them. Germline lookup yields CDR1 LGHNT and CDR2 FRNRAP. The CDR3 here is CASGLGGGEAFF. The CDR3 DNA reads TGTGCTAGTGGTTTGGGGGGCGGCGAAGCTTTCTTT.

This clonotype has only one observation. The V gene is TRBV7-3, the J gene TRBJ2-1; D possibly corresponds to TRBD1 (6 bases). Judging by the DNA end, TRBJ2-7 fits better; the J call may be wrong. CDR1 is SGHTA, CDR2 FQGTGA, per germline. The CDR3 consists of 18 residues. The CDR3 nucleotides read TGTGCCAGCAGCGGAAGACTCAAGGACAGACTCCTCTCCTACGAGCAGTACTTC. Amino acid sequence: CASSGRLKDRLLSYEQYF.

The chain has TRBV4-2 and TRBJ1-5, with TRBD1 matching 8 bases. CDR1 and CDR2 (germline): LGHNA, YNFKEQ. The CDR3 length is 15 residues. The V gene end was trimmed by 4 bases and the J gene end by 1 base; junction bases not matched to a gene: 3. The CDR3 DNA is TGTGCCAGCAGCCGCCAGGGGGCCAGCAATCAGCCCCAGCATTTT. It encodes CASSRQGASNQPQHF.

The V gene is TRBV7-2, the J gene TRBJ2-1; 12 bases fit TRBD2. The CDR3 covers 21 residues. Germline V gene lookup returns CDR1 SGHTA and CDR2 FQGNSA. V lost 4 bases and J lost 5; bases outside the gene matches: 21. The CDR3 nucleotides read TGTGCCAGCAGCTCAACAAGTCGACTAGCGGGAGTACGGTTGTGGGACAATGAGCAGTTCTTC. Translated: CASSSTSRLAGVRLWDNEQFF.

The CDR3, as DNA: TGTGCCAGCAGTTTAGCGGGGCAGTCGCAAGAGACCCAGTACTTC. Translated, it gives CASSLAGQSQETQYF. J is TRBJ2-5 and V is TRBV28; TRBD2 is a possible D gene (6 bases). Trimming removed 2 bases at V and 2 bases at J, with 12 bases between. Germline CDR1 is MDHEN and CDR2 is SYDVKM. There are 15 residues in the CDR3.

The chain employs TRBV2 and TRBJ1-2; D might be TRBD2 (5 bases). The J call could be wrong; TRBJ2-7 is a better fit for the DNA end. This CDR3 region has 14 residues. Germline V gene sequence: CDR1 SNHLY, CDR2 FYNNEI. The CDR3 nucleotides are TGTGCCAGCAAGGCCGGGGTGGCGTCCTACGAGCAGTACTTC. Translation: CASKAGVASYEQYF.

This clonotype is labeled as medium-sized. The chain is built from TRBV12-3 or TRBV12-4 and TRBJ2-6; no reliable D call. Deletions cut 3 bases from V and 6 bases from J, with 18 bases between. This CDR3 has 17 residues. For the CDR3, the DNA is TGTGCCAGCAGTTTCTTGGGAACGACGGTGCTGGCCAACGTCCTGACTTTC. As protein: CASSFLGTTVLANVLTF.

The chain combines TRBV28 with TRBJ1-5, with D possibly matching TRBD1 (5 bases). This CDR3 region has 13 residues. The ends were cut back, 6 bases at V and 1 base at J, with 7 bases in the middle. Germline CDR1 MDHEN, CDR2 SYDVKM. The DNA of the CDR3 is TGTGCCAGCAGACGACAGAGCAATCAGCCCCAGCATTTT. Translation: CASRRQSNQPQHF.

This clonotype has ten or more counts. The CDR3 coding sequence is TGTGCCAGCAGTTACTTCGGAGGGGGTGGAGATCCCCAGCATTTT. Its translation: CASSYFGGGGDPQHF. The V call is TRBV6-6, the J call TRBJ1-5, with D possibly being TRBD1 (6 bases). The CDR3 has 15 residues. Germline CDR1 MNHNY, CDR2 SVGAGI (reference sequence). Trimming shortened V by 1 base and J by 10 bases, and 17 bases separated the two germline ends.

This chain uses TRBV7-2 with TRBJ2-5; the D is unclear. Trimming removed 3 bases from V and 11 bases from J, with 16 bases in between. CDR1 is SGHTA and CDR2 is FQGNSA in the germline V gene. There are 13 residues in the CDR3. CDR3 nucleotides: TGTGCCAGCAGCTTGGACGGTTACAATGAGCAGTACTTC. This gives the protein CASSLDGYNEQYF.

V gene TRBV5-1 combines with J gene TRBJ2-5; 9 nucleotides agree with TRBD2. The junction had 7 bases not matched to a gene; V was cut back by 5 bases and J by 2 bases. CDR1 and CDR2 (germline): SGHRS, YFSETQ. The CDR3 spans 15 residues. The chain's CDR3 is CASRTGLAKQETQYF. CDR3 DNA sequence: TGCGCCAGCAGGACAGGACTAGCGAAACAAGAGACCCAGTACTTC.

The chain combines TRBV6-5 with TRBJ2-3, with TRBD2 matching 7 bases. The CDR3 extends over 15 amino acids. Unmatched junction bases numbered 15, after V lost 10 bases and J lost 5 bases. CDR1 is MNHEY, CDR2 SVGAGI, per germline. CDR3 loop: CAITRRGEAGDTQYF. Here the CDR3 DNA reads TGTGCCATCACCCGCCGGGGGGAGGCCGGAGATACGCAGTATTTT.